This TCR beta chain was documented in a study of OX40 agonist ivuxolimab in advanced cancers. People who had autoimmune disease history or systemic immunosuppression were excluded. Profiling relied on immunoSEQ multiplex PCR, and the TCRdb table lists in-frame clones only, not all of them. The table records over 30,000 clones, about 85% of them present only once. This sequence originates from an adult with an advanced solid tumor such as melanoma, head and neck, liver or kidney cancer. The source was CD4+ or CD8+ T cells sorted from blood, collected in a trial of the OX40 agonist ivuxolimab.

CDR3: CASSSGALNTEAFF. CDR3 DNA: TGCGCCAGCAGTAGCGGGGCCCTGAACACTGAAGCTTTCTTT. The chain is built from TRBV10-2 and TRBJ1-1; D is perhaps TRBD1 (5 bases). In germline, CDR1 is WSHSY, CDR2 SAAADI. There are 14 residues in the CDR3. Trimming took 5 bases from V and 0 from J, leaving 10 bases between them.